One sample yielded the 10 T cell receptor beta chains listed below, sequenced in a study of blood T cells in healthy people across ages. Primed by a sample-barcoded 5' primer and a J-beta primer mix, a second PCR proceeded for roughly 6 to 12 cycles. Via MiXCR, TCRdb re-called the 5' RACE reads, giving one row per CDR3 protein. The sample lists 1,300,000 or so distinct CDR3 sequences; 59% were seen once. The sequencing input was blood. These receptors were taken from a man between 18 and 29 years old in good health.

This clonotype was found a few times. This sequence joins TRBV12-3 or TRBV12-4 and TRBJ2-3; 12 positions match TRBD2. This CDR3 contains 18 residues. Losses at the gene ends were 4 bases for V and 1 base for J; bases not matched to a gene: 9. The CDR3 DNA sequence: TGTGCCAGCAGTTCCGAACTAGCGGGAGGATTTGGCACAGATACGCAGTATTTT. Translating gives CASSSELAGGFGTDTQYF.

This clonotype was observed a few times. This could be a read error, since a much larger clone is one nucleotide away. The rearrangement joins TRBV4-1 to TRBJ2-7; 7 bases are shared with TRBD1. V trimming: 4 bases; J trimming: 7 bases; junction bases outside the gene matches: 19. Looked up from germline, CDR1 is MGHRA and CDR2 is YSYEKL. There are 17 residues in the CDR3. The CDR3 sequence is CASSPQGQAAYYNEQYF. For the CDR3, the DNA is TGCGCCAGCAGCCCGCAAGGACAGGCAGCCTACTACAATGAGCAGTACTTC.

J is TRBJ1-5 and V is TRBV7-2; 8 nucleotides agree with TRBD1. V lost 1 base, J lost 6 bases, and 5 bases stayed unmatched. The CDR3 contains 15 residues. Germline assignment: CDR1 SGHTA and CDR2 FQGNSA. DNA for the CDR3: TGTGCCAGCAGCTTAGTTGGGACAGGAACTCAGCCCCAGCATTTT. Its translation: CASSLVGTGTQPQHF.

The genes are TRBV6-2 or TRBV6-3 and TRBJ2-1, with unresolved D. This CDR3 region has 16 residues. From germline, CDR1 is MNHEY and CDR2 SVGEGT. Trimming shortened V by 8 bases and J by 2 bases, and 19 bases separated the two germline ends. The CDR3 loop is CASGGGSVVAYNEQFF. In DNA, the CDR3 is TGTGCCAGCGGTGGTGGGTCGGTGGTAGCCTACAATGAGCAGTTCTTC.

The CDR3 DNA is TGTGCCTGGAGTGTAGCACTAGCGACGCTCGAGCAGTACTTC. It yields the protein CAWSVALATLEQYF. The rearrangement links TRBV30 to TRBJ2-5, with 7 bases fitting TRBD2. The assigned J gene may be wrong: the sequence end matches TRBJ2-7 better. Germline CDR1 is GTSNPN and CDR2 is SVGIG (reference sequence). The CDR3 contains 14 residues.

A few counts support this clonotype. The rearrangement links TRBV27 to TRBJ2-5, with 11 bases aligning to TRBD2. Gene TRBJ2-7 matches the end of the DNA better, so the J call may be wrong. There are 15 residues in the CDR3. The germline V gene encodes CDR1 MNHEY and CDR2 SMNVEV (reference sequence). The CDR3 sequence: CASSELAGVLGEQYF. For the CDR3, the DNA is TGTGCCAGCAGTGAACTAGCGGGGGTGCTGGGCGAGCAGTACTTC.

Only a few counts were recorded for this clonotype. CDR3 DNA: TGTGCCAGCACCACCCATGGGGACAGCCTTAACTATGGCTACACCTTC. This gives the protein CASTTHGDSLNYGYTF. V usage is TRBV27 and J usage is TRBJ1-2; 7 nucleotides align to TRBD1. The CDR3 consists of 16 residues. After removal of 7 bases from V and 1 base from J, the junction contained 12 bases not matched to a gene. CDR1 is MNHEY and CDR2 is SMNVEV in the germline V gene (reference sequence).

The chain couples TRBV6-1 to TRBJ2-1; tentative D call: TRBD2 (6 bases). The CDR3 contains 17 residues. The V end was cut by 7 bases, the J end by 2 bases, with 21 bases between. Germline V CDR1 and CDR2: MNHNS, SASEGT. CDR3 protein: CASMGGSGGRAYNEQFF. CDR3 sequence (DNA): TGTGCCAGCATGGGGGGATCCGGAGGTAGGGCCTACAATGAGCAGTTCTTC.

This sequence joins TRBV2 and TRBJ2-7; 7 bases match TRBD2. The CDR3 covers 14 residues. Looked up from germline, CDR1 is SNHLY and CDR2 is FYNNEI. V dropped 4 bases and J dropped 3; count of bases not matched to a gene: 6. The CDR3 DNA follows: TGTGCCAGCAGTGGAAGCGGGGCTTACTACGAGCAGTACTTC. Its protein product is CASSGSGAYYEQYF.

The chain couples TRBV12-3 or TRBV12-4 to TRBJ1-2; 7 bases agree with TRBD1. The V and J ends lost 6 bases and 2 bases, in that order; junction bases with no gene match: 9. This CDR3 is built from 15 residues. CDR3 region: CASSEGQELNYGYTF. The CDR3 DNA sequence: TGTGCCAGCAGCGAAGGACAGGAATTGAACTATGGCTACACCTTC.